This T cell receptor beta chain was documented in a study of T cell responses to AZD1222 COVID-19 vaccine. Study-wide background: Pooled together were second doses at about 4 or about 12 weeks.

TCRdb's copy holds only in-frame clones and misses some; the assay was immunoSEQ multiplex PCR. The sample includes about 170,000 clones, approximately 92% of them seen just once. CDR3 length: 16 amino acids. Germline CDR1 and CDR2: GTSNPN and SVGIG (reference sequence). Trimming cost V 8 bases and J 3 bases, with 25 bases left between them. The sequence derives from an adult in good health. Material: peripheral blood, obtained on day 0 of AZD1222 vaccination. The chain links TRBV30 to TRBJ1-1, with D perhaps TRBD1 (6 bases). The CDR3 here is CAARGTRGKGDTEAFF. The CDR3 DNA reads TGTGCCGCGCGAGGCACCCGGGGAAAGGGGGACACTGAAGCTTTCTTT. Drawing the rest from reference TRBV30 and TRBJ1-1, the complete variable domain is SQTIHQWPATLVQPVGSPLSLECTVEGTSNPNLYWYRQAAGRGLQLLFYSVGIGQISSEVPQNLSASRPQDRQFILSSKKLLLSDSGFYLCAARGTRGKGDTEAFFGQGTRLTVV.